Included here is one TCR beta chain sequence, with context. This clone has only a few counts. The target of this receptor is not known. One base away there is no much larger clone; base qualities are not given. This sample stems from a study of neoadjuvant anti-PD-1 for oral cavity cancer listed by TCRdb under 2021. Regarding the complete study: Before curative-intent surgical resection, most patients were given three to four biweekly doses of nivolumab at 3 mg/kg. A fourth nivolumab dose was given around day 43 to patients without progression, and definitive surgical resection was performed in those patients on days 50-56. Patients with complete response, partial response or stable disease by RECIST 1.1 were defined as responders, whereas patients with progression were defined as non-responders. There were roughly 13 patients in the parent correlative cohort, and the response rate was less than 40%. Results the study describes overall, beyond this receptor: After neoadjuvant nivolumab, non-responders showed significantly higher T cell clonality (Gini index) in PBMCs than responders did. TCR analyses included only a few patients per response group, and the authors called for larger cohorts for validation. A higher pretreatment blood Treg/Th17 ratio correlated with both higher pretreatment blood TCRbeta clonality and lower post-treatment tumor TCRbeta clonality.

For deep sequencing of PBMC libraries, mostly 450 to 600 ng of input genomic DNA was used, and six replicates were run per sample. The immunoSEQ hsTCRbeta kit was used to prepare TCRbeta libraries according to the manufacturer's instructions. The completed libraries were mixed into a single pool at 3 nM, then sequenced with an Illumina NovaSeq 6000 S4 flow cell. As for the authors' bioinformatics: Raw data preprocessing and quality control were performed with the immunoSEQ Analyzer. The analysis was limited to productive rearrangements, and each clonotype was defined by a unique CDR3 amino acid sequence. Repertoire clonality was estimated as the Gini-Simpson index, which was calculated using the R package tcR. Student's t test was used to compare Gini indices, while Pearson correlation assessed associations with tumor size change. Here the immuneACCESS table is served through TCRdb, limited to in-frame sequences with V and J called. Missing clones are a known gap in these copies; in checked studies unresolved V genes cover under half, and the rest lacks a known reason. The V and J calls and clone size were taken over from that table, and D and trimming were inferred from the DNA. Across this sample there are about 80,000 clones, with roughly 80% seen only once. The ten biggest clones cover 3% to 3.5% of the sample.

The sample's time point, from its label and the paper: before neoadjuvant nivolumab. The patients had newly diagnosed stage II-IVA oral cavity squamous cell carcinoma and had not received any prior systemic or radiation treatment. Everyone in the cohort had locally advanced, HPV-negative oral cavity squamous cell carcinoma. No culture maintenance or expansion was done, as the peripheral blood mononuclear cells went straight to analysis. Samples came from a longitudinal correlative study of a single-arm phase II trial of neoadjuvant nivolumab in oral cavity squamous cell carcinoma. Subject-matched pre- and post-treatment PBMCs and tumors from three responders and three non-responders were subjected to genomic DNA-based TCRbeta sequencing. Peripheral blood mononuclear cells were drawn once before nivolumab treatment and a second time after treatment, when surgery took place. The Maxwell RSC DNA from Cells kit was used to extract genomic DNA from PBMCs.

The sequences come from PBMCs, collected before nivolumab (anti-PD-1) treatment. The sequence was obtained from a person aged 35 to 85 with oral cavity squamous cell carcinoma.

The CDR3: CASSIDRVPGSPQHF. The nucleotide sequence is given as TGTGCCAGTAGTATAGATCGGGTCCCAGGATCGCCCCAGCATTTT. Recombination joined TRBV19 with TRBJ1-5; a confident D gene designation cannot be given. From the germline V gene (reference sequence), CDR1 is LNHDA and CDR2 is SQIVND. The CDR3, from cysteine to phenylalanine, totals 15 residues. Of the read, only the CDR3 DNA is kept; its 45 bases are in frame from base 1. Trimming at the junction amounts to 0 bases on V and 9 bases on J, and the germline ends lie 15 bases apart.